Following are 17 T cell receptor beta chains from one sample sequenced in a study of cytomegalovirus exposure and HLA in healthy donors (dated by TCRdb to 2015 to 2018). The receptor library was made with the immunoSEQ multiplex PCR assay. For the multiplex PCR, a mixture combining 60 forward primers for TCR Vbeta segments and 13 reverse primers for TCR Jbeta segments was used. TCRdb provides this immuneACCESS table in a form limited to in-frame rearrangements. Some clones are lacking; in checked studies, under half of them reflect an unresolved V gene, and why the rest are absent is not known. The sample table holds 75,000 to 95,000 clones, of which over 75% were seen once. The ten largest clones capture approximately 4% of the sample. The sample consisted of PBMCs. All receptors come from a male donor in good health and CMV-seropositive.

V is TRBV30 and J is TRBJ1-1, with a weak D call TRBD1 (6 bases). The CDR3 runs 16 residues. V was shortened by 0 bases and J by 6 bases, with 20 bases between the two germline ends. Germline V gives CDR1 GTSNPN, CDR2 SVGIG (reference sequence). CDR3 sequence: CAWSVSGGAGDPEAFF. The CDR3 DNA is TGTGCCTGGAGTGTATCTGGGGGCGCCGGGGATCCTGAAGCTTTCTTT.

The J gene is TRBJ2-7, the V gene TRBV27; 8 bases line up with TRBD1. The junction had 9 bases not matched to a gene; V was cut back by 6 bases and J by 5 bases. The CDR3 sequence is 14 residues long. CDR1 MNHEY and CDR2 SMNVEV come from the germline V gene (reference sequence). The DNA of the CDR3 is TGTGCCAGCAGACCGGACAGGGTGGTCGACGAGCAGTACTTC. Residues: CASRPDRVVDEQYF.

The rearrangement links TRBV11-2 to TRBJ1-4; the D gene is possibly TRBD1 (6 bases). CDR1 is SGHAT, CDR2 FQNNGV, per germline. V lost 3 bases to trimming and J lost 0 bases, with 14 bases between them. The CDR3 is made up of 17 amino acids. The CDR3 region has the DNA TGTGCCAGCAGCTTTAGGGGGAATATAGCAACTAATGAAAAACTGTTTTTT. This encodes CASSFRGNIATNEKLFF.

J is TRBJ2-1 and V is TRBV7-9, with 7 bases matching TRBD1. Germline loops: CDR1 SEHNR, CDR2 FQNEAQ (reference sequence). This CDR3 spans 17 amino acids. Trimming at V came to 4 bases and at J to 7 bases, leaving 16 bases not matched to a gene. The CDR3 sequence is CASSWATGTAPGNEQFF. Written as DNA, the CDR3 is TGTGCCAGCAGCTGGGCCACCGGGACAGCGCCAGGGAATGAGCAGTTCTTC.

This clone has only a few counts. V and J are TRBV18 and TRBJ1-2, with 7 bases identical to TRBD1. V was clipped by 3 bases and J by 2 bases; unmatched bases: 6. The CDR3 is 15 residues long. Germline V gene data show CDR1 as KGHSH and CDR2 as LQKENI. In DNA form, the CDR3 reads TGTGCCAGCTCACCGACGGGACAGCCCAACTATGGCTACACCTTC. Protein product: CASSPTGQPNYGYTF.

The V call is TRBV28, the J call TRBJ2-5; D unclear. Per germline, CDR1 MDHEN and CDR2 SYDVKM. The CDR3 runs 17 residues. V was clipped by 5 bases and J by 1 base, with 20 bases between them. The DNA for the CDR3 is TGTGCCAGCAGTCCCATGGGCATGGTCGGCAGCCAAGAGACCCAGTACTTC. Translated, it gives CASSPMGMVGSQETQYF.

V usage is TRBV12-2 and J usage is TRBJ2-1; whether TRBD1, the table's D call, matches the DNA was not checked. TRBV12-2 is tagged as a pseudogene. This CDR3 has 17 amino acids. The CDR3 DNA is TGTGCAAGTCGCTTAGCGGTGCCGGGACAGATCAACAATGAGCAGTTCTTC. As protein: CASRLAVPGQINNEQFF.

This rearrangement joins TRBV6-1 to TRBJ1-1; D gene unclear. Germline CDR1 and CDR2: MNHNS and SASEGT. There are 15 residues in the CDR3. V lost 1 base, J lost 0 bases, and 9 bases lay in between. The DNA for the CDR3 is TGTGCCAGCAGTGAAGTCGGACTCATGAACACTGAAGCTTTCTTT. As protein: CASSEVGLMNTEAFF.

As to this clone: One end of the junction varies from germline; a read error may be responsible. The chain links TRBV9 to TRBJ2-2, with D possibly being TRBD2 (6 bases). From germline, CDR1 is SGDLS and CDR2 YYNGEE. The CDR3 runs to 16 residues. CDR3 in DNA: TGCGCCAGCAGCGTAGTGGAGACTAGGACGACCGGGGAGCTGTTTTTT. This codes for CASSVVETRTTGELFF.

The rearrangement links TRBV2 to TRBJ1-6, with D maybe TRBD1 (5 bases). The germline CDR1 and CDR2 sequences are SNHLY and FYNNEI. Between the trimmed V and J ends, which lost 3 bases and 8 bases, there was a span of 11 bases. CDR3 length equals 14 residues. This CDR3 is CASSDGQGYSPLHF. In DNA form, the CDR3 reads TGTGCCAGCAGTGACGGCCAGGGTTATTCACCCCTCCACTTT.

This clone was observed once. The CDR3 coding sequence is TGTGCCAGCACGAGCGGGAGTTTGGGCGAGCAGTACTTC. This sequence encodes CASTSGSLGEQYF. This chain uses TRBV2 with TRBJ2-7, with 8 bases aligning to TRBD2. The CDR3 covers 13 residues. CDR1 is SNHLY and CDR2 is FYNNEI in the germline V gene. J lost 6 bases, V lost 7 bases, and 8 bases had no gene match.

This clone came up once. The gene calls are TRBV2 and TRBJ2-3, with D unresolved. The CDR3 loop spans 14 amino acids. Deletions cut 5 bases from V and 0 bases from J, with 9 bases between. Per germline, CDR1 SNHLY and CDR2 FYNNEI. In DNA form, the CDR3 reads TGTGCCAGCAGTTCCGAGACTAGCACAGATACGCAGTATTTT. Its protein is CASSSETSTDTQYF.

The gene calls are TRBV6-5 and TRBJ1-5; D ambiguous. Between the trimmed V and J ends, which lost 6 bases and 2 bases, there was a span of 11 bases. This CDR3 contains 14 residues. Per germline, CDR1 MNHEY and CDR2 SVGAGI. The CDR3 loop is CASSAVAGNQPQHF. DNA of the CDR3: TGTGCCAGCAGCGCCGTGGCGGGCAATCAGCCCCAGCATTTT.

The J gene is TRBJ2-7, the V gene TRBV18; D is undetermined. The CDR3 sequence is 13 residues long. The V end was cut by 6 bases, the J end by 4 bases, with 13 bases between. Germline-derived CDR1 and CDR2 are KGHSH and LQKENI. The DNA of the CDR3 is TGTGCCAGCTCGGTCAAGGAGCGATACGAGCAGTACTTC. This sequence encodes CASSVKERYEQYF.

This clone has a handful of counts. The chain carries TRBV6-4 and TRBJ2-1; 10 nucleotides line up with TRBD2. The CDR3 contains 15 residues. V trimming: 5 bases; J trimming: 5 bases; junction bases outside the gene matches: 6. From germline, CDR1 is MRHNA and CDR2 SNTAGT. The DNA of the CDR3 is TGTGCCAGCAGTACAACTAGCGGGGTACACAATGAGCAGTTCTTC. It yields the protein CASSTTSGVHNEQFF.

The rearrangement joins TRBV7-7 to TRBJ2-1; TRBD2 matches at 9 bases. The CDR3 is 15 amino acids. The germline CDR1 and CDR2 sequences are SSHAT and FNYEAQ (reference sequence). V trimming: 4 bases; J trimming: 4 bases; junction bases outside the gene matches: 5. DNA of the CDR3: TGTGCCAGCAGCTCGGGAGCGGGGGGTTACAATGAGCAGTTCTTC. Residues: CASSSGAGGYNEQFF.

The V gene is TRBV18, the J gene TRBJ2-7; possibly TRBD2 for D (5 bases). Trimming took 5 bases from V and 5 from J, leaving 13 bases between them. This CDR3 spans 13 amino acids. Germline V gene data show CDR1 as KGHSH and CDR2 as LQKENI. The chain's CDR3 is CASSISGKDEQYF. The CDR3 nucleotides are TGTGCCAGCTCAATCTCGGGGAAGGACGAGCAGTACTTC.